The 3 T cell receptor beta chains below come from one sample, sequenced in a study of blood T cell repertoires in COVID-19. Repertoires were generated with immunoSEQ multiplex PCR, while TCRdb's copy carries only in-frame clones and drops some. Of 80,000 to 95,000 clones listed, approximately 90% are singletons. Specimen: peripheral blood. These receptors all come from a man aged 50 to 60 with active or convalescent COVID-19.

The rearrangement uses TRBV28 and TRBJ1-3; possibly TRBD1 for D (6 bases). The CDR3 consists of 14 residues. The V end lost 3 bases, the J end lost 2 bases, and 8 bases lay between the germline ends. CDR1 MDHEN and CDR2 SYDVKM come from the germline V gene. Written as DNA, the CDR3 is TGTGCCAGCAGTTTTGGGACACCTGGAAACACCATATATTTT. Encoded protein: CASSFGTPGNTIYF.

This clone was seen more than once but under ten times. The J gene is TRBJ1-3, the V gene TRBV10-3; 9 nucleotides match TRBD1. Germline values: CDR1 ENHRY, CDR2 SYGVKD. The CDR3 is 15 amino acids. V gave up 2 bases and J gave up 3 bases; unmatched junction bases: 2. The CDR3 coding sequence is TGTGCCATCAGTGAGCAGGACAGGGGTGGAAACACCATATATTTT. Residues: CAISEQDRGGNTIYF.

This clone was detected once. V and J are TRBV3-1 (or the pseudogene TRBV3-2) and TRBJ1-2; D gene uncertain. Looked up from germline, CDR1 is LGHDT and CDR2 is YNNKEL (reference sequence). The CDR3 covers 14 residues. The V and J ends lost 2 bases and 8 bases respectively, with 15 bases between them. DNA of the CDR3: TGTGCCAGCAGCCAACGGGGTGAGGCCGGCGGCTACACCTTC. Translation gives CASSQRGEAGGYTF.